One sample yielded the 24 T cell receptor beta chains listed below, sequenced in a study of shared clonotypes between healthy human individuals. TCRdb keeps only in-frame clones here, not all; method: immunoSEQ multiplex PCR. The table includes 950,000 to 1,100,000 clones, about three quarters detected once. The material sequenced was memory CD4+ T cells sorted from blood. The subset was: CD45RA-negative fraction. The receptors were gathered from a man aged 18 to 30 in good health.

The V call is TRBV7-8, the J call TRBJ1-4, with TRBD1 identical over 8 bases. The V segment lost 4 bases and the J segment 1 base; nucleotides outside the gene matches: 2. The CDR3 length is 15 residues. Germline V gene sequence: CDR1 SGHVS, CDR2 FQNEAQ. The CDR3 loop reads CASSWTGITNEKLFF. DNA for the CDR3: TGTGCCAGCAGCTGGACAGGGATAACTAATGAAAAACTGTTTTTT.

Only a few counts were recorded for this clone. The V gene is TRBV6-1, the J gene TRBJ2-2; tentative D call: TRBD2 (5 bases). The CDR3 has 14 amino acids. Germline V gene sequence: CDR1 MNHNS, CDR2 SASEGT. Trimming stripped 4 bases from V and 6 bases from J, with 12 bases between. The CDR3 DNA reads TGTGCCAGCAGTGGGGAGTACCCTCCCGGGGAGCTGTTTTTT. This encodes CASSGEYPPGELFF.

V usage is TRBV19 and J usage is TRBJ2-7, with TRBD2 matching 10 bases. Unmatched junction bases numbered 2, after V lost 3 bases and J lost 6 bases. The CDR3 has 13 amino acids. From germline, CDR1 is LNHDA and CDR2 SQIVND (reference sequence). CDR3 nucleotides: TGTGCCAGTAGTATTACTAGCGGGACCGAGCAGTACTTC. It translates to CASSITSGTEQYF. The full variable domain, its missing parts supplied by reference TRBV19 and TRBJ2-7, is DGGITQSPKYLFRKEGQNVTLSCEQNLNHDAMYWYRQDPGQGLRLIYYSQIVNDFQKGDIAEGYSVSREKKESFPLTVTSAQKNPTAFYLCASSITSGTEQYFGPGTRLTVT.

The CDR3 bases are TGTGCCATCAGCCCTGACAGGTCCTACAACTATGGCTACACCTTC. Translation gives CAISPDRSYNYGYTF. The chain links TRBV10-3 to TRBJ1-2, with a weak D call TRBD1 (6 bases). CDR1 is ENHRY and CDR2 is SYGVKD in the germline V gene. The CDR3 has 15 amino acids. Between the trimmed V and J ends, which lost 6 bases and 2 bases, there was a span of 16 bases.

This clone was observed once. The CDR3 sequence is CASSSRGGNQPQHF. CDR3 bases: TGCGCCAGCAGCAGCAGGGGAGGCAATCAGCCCCAGCATTTT. The V gene is TRBV10-1, the J gene TRBJ1-5, with D tentatively TRBD1 (6 bases). Germline CDR1 and CDR2: WNHNN and SYGVQD (reference sequence). V lost 6 bases to trimming and J lost 2 bases, with 11 bases between them. The CDR3 is 14 amino acids.

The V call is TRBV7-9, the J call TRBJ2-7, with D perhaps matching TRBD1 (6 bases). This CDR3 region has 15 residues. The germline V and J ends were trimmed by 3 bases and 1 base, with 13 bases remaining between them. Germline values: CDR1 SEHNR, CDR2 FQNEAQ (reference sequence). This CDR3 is CASSFQEQGSYEQYF. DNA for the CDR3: TGTGCCAGCAGCTTTCAAGAACAGGGTTCCTACGAGCAGTACTTC. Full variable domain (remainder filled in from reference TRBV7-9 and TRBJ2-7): DTGVSQNPRHKITKRGQNVTFRCDPISEHNRLYWYRQTLGQGPEFLTYFQNEAQLEKSRLLSDRFSAERPKGSFSTLEIQRTEQGDSAMYLCASSFQEQGSYEQYFGPGTRLTVT.

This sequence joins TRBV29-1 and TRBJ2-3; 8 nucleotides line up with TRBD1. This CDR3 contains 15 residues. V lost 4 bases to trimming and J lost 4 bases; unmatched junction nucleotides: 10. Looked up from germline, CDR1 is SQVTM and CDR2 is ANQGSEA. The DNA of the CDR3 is TGCAGCGTTGGTGGGCAGGGGGCTCTCGCAGATACGCAGTATTTT. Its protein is CSVGGQGALADTQYF.

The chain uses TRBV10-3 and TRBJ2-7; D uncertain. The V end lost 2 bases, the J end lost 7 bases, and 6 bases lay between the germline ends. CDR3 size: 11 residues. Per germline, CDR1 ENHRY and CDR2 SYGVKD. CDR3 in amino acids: CAISEDREQYF. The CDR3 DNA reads TGTGCCATCAGTGAGGACCGTGAGCAGTACTTC.

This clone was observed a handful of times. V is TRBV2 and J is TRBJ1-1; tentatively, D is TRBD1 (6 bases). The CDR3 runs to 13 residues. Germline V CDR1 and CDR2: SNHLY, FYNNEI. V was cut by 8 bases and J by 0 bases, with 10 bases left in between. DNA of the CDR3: TGTGCCAGCGGGCGGGACATGAACACTGAAGCTTTCTTT. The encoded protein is CASGRDMNTEAFF.

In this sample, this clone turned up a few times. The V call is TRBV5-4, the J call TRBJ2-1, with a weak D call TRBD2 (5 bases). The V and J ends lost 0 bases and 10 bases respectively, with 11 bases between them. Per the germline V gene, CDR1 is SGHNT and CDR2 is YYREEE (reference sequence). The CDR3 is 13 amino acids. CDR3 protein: CASSLADGMEQFF. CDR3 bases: TGTGCCAGCAGCTTGGCCGACGGGATGGAGCAGTTCTTC. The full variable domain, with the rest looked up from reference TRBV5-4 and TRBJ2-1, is ETGVTQSPTHLIKTRGQQVTLRCSSQSGHNTVSWYQQALGQGPQFIFQYYREEENGRGNFPPRFSGLQFPNYSSELNVNALELDDSALYLCASSLADGMEQFFGPGTRLTVL.

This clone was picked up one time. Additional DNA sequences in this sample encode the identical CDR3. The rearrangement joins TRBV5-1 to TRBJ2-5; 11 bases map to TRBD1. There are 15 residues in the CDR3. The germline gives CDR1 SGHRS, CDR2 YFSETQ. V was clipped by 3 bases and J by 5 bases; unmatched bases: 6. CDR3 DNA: TGCGCCAGCAGCTCCGGGACAGGGGGACGGGAGACCCAGTACTTC. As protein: CASSSGTGGRETQYF.

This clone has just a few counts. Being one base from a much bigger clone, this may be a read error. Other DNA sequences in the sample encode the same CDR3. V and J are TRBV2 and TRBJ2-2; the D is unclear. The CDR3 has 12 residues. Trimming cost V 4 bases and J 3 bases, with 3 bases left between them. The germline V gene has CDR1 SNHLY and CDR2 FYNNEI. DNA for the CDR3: TGTGCCAGCAGTGTCGACACCGGGGAGCTGTTTTTT. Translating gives CASSVDTGELFF.

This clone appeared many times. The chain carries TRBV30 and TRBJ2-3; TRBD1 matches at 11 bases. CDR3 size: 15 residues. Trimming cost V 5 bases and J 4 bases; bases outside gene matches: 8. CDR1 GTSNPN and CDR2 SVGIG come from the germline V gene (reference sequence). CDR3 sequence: CAWSPGQGGADTQYF. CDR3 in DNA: TGTGCCTGGTCACCGGGACAGGGGGGAGCAGATACGCAGTATTTT.

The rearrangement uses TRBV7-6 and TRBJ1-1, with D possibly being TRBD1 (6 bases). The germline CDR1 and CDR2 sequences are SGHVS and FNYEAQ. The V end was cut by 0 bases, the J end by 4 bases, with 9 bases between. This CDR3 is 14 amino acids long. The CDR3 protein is CASSLAQGITEAFF. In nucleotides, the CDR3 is TGTGCCAGCAGCTTAGCTCAGGGGATCACTGAAGCTTTCTTT.

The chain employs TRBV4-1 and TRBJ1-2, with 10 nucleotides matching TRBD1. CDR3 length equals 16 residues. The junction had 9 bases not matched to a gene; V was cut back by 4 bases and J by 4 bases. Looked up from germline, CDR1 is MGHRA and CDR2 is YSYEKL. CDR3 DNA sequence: TGCGCCAGCAGCCGCTTGACAGGGGGCGATAGCTATGGCTACACCTTC. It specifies CASSRLTGGDSYGYTF.

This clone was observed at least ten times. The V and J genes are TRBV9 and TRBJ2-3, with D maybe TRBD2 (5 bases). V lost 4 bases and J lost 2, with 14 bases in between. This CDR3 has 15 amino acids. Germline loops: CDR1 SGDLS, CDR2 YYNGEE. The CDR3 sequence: CASSPGSPATDTQYF. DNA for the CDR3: TGTGCCAGCAGCCCTGGGAGCCCTGCCACAGATACGCAGTATTTT.

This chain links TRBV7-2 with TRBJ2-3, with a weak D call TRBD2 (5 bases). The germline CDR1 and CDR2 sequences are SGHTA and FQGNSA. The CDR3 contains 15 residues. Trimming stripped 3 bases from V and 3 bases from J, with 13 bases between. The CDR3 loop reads CASSFSGGYTDTQYF. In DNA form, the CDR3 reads TGTGCCAGCAGCTTTTCCGGAGGTTATACAGATACGCAGTATTTT. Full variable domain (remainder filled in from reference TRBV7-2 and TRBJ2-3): GAGVSQSPSNKVTEKGKDVELRCDPISGHTALYWYRQSLGQGLEFLIYFQGNSAPDKSGLPSDRFSAERTGGSVSTLTIQRTQQEDSAVYLCASSFSGGYTDTQYFGPGTRLTVL.

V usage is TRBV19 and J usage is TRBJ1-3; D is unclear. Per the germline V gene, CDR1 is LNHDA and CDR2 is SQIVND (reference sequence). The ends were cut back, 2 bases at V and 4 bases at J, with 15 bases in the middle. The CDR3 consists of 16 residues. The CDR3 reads CASSISSSSSGNTIYF. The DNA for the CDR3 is TGTGCCAGTAGTATAAGTTCGAGTTCGTCCGGAAACACCATATATTTT.

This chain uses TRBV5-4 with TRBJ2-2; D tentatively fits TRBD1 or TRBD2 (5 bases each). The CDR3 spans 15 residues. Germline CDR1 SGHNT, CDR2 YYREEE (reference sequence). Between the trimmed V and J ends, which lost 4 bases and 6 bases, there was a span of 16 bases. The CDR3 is CASSKGGGSAGELFF. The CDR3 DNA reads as TGTGCCAGCAGCAAGGGTGGGGGATCGGCCGGGGAGCTGTTTTTT.

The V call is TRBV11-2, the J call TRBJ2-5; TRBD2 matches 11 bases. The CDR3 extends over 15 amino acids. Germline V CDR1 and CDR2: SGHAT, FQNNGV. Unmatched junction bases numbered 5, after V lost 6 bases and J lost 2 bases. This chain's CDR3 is CASSSSGGLQETQYF. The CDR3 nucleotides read TGTGCCAGCAGTTCTAGCGGGGGGCTGCAAGAGACCCAGTACTTC.

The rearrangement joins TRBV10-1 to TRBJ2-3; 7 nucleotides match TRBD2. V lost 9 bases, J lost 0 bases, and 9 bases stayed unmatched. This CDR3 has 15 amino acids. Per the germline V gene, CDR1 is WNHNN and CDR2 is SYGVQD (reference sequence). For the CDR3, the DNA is TGCGCCAGGTCTCGGGATAGCGGGAGCACAGATACGCAGTATTTT. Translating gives CARSRDSGSTDTQYF.

The DNA for the CDR3 is TGTGCCAGCAGTGTCGACTTCCAATACGAGCAGTACTTC. Amino acid sequence: CASSVDFQYEQYF. The genes are TRBV6-5 and TRBJ2-5, with no clear D. The tail of the sequence fits TRBJ2-7 better, so the J call may be wrong. This CDR3 has 13 residues. Germline loops: CDR1 MNHEY, CDR2 SVGAGI.

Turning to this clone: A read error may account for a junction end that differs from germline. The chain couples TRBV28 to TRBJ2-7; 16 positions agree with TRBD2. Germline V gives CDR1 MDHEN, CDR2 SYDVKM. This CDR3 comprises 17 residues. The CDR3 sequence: CASSFLGLAGGLREQYF. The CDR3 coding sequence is TGTGCCAGTAGTTTTCTGGGACTAGCGGGAGGGCTAAGAGAGCAGTACTTC.

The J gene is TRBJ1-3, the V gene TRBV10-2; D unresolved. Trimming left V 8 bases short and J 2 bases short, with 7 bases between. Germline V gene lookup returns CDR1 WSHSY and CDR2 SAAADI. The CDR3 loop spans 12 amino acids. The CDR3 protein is CASGETGNTIYF. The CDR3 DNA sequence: TGCGCCAGCGGGGAGACTGGAAACACCATATATTTT.